Listed below are T cell receptor beta chains from one sample, sequenced in a study of blood T cell repertoires in COVID-19. Measured with immunoSEQ multiplex PCR; TCRdb has only the in-frame clones, and not every one. The sample holds 200,000 to 250,000 clones, around 90% seen once. The sample taken for sequencing was PBMCs or T cells enriched from blood (not recorded which). The receptors were gathered from a woman aged 45 to 65 with acute COVID-19. Both conserved end residues are part of each CDR3. The D gene is left open where the match is weak. Only part of the rows carry a size: once, few, many, or a class if the clone is expanded.

CDR3aa: CASSFGPGVIRSSPLHF
CDR3nt: TGTGCCAGCAGCTTCGGTCCCGGGGTGATTAGGAGTTCACCCCTCCACTTT
abundance: once
v_gene: TRBV5-4
d_gene: -
j_gene: TRBJ1-6

CDR3aa: CASSFGLVTDTQYF
CDR3nt: TGTGCCAGCAGTTTCGGACTAGTCACAGATACGCAGTATTTT
abundance: once
v_gene: TRBV27
d_gene: TRBD2
j_gene: TRBJ2-3

CDR3aa: CASSYDRGSEAFF
CDR3nt: TGTGCCAGCAGTTACGACAGGGGGTCTGAAGCTTTCTTT
abundance: -
v_gene: TRBV6-5
d_gene: TRBD1
j_gene: TRBJ1-1

CDR3aa: CASSQASKTGRETQYF
CDR3nt: TGTGCCAGCAGCCAAGCTTCCAAGACAGGGCGAGAGACCCAGTACTTC
abundance: -
v_gene: TRBV3-1/TRBV3-2
d_gene: TRBD1
j_gene: TRBJ2-5

CDR3aa: CASSQNTGSRDEQYF
CDR3nt: TGCGCCAGCAGTCAGAACACCGGGAGTCGGGACGAGCAGTACTTC
abundance: -
v_gene: TRBV23-1
d_gene: -
j_gene: TRBJ2-7

CDR3aa: CASRNYRENEQFF
CDR3nt: TGTGCCAGCAGAAACTACAGGGAGAATGAGCAGTTCTTC
abundance: -
v_gene: TRBV6-4
d_gene: -
j_gene: TRBJ2-1

CDR3aa: CASSLLAGGPGTGELFF
CDR3nt: TGTGCCAGCAGTTTACTAGCGGGAGGGCCGGGCACCGGGGAGCTGTTTTTT
abundance: -
v_gene: TRBV27
d_gene: TRBD2
j_gene: TRBJ2-2

CDR3aa: CASRAGENEKLFF
CDR3nt: TGCGCCAGCAGGGCCGGGGAGAATGAAAAACTGTTTTTT
abundance: -
v_gene: TRBV4-1
d_gene: -
j_gene: TRBJ1-4

CDR3aa: CASSPRSQGNTEAFF
CDR3nt: TGTGCCAGCAGCCCACGTAGTCAGGGGAACACTGAAGCTTTCTTT
abundance: -
v_gene: TRBV9
d_gene: -
j_gene: TRBJ1-1

CDR3aa: CASRYTYRANTEAFF
CDR3nt: TGTGCCAGCCGATATACTTACAGGGCGAACACTGAAGCTTTCTTT
abundance: -
v_gene: TRBV6-5
d_gene: -
j_gene: TRBJ1-1

CDR3aa: CASSRQGATNEKLFF
CDR3nt: TGTGCCAGCAGCAGGCAGGGGGCAACTAATGAAAAACTGTTTTTT
abundance: -
v_gene: TRBV3-1/TRBV3-2
d_gene: TRBD1
j_gene: TRBJ1-4

CDR3aa: CASSEGAGPGYTF
CDR3nt: TGTGCCAGCAGCGAAGGGGCAGGGCCTGGCTACACCTTC
abundance: -
v_gene: TRBV7-3
d_gene: -
j_gene: TRBJ1-2

CDR3aa: CASSQDNRGPMAGYTF
CDR3nt: TGTGCCAGCAGCCAAGATAATAGGGGGCCGATGGCTGGCTACACCTTC
abundance: -
v_gene: TRBV14
d_gene: TRBD1
j_gene: TRBJ1-2

CDR3aa: CASSTWTSGTGTQYF
CDR3nt: TGTGCCAGCAGCACCTGGACTAGCGGCACTGGGACCCAGTACTTC
abundance: -
v_gene: TRBV7-8
d_gene: TRBD2
j_gene: TRBJ2-5

CDR3aa: CASSLDPSGRTYNEQFF
CDR3nt: TGCGCCAGCAGCTTGGACCCTAGCGGGAGGACCTACAATGAGCAGTTCTTC
abundance: -
v_gene: TRBV5-1
d_gene: TRBD2
j_gene: TRBJ2-1

CDR3aa: CASVLRAGGNQPQHF
CDR3nt: TGTGCCAGTGTATTGAGGGCAGGGGGTAATCAGCCCCAGCATTTT
abundance: -
v_gene: TRBV27
d_gene: TRBD1
j_gene: TRBJ1-5

CDR3aa: CSVEDLDSIDNEQFF
CDR3nt: TGCAGCGTTGAAGATTTAGATTCAATTGACAATGAGCAGTTCTTC
abundance: -
v_gene: TRBV29-1
d_gene: -
j_gene: TRBJ2-1

CDR3aa: CASNELAGGPVPYNEQFF
CDR3nt: TGTGCCAGCAACGAACTAGCGGGAGGGCCGGTACCCTACAATGAGCAGTTCTTC
abundance: few
v_gene: TRBV2
d_gene: TRBD2
j_gene: TRBJ2-1

CDR3aa: CASSYSLASSYNEQFF
CDR3nt: TGTGCCAGCAGTTACTCCCTAGCGAGCTCCTACAATGAGCAGTTCTTC
abundance: -
v_gene: TRBV6-2/TRBV6-3
d_gene: -
j_gene: TRBJ2-1

CDR3aa: CACWTGIRNTEAFF
CDR3nt: TGTGCCTGCTGGACAGGCATCCGAAACACTGAAGCTTTCTTT
abundance: -
v_gene: TRBV30
d_gene: TRBD1
j_gene: TRBJ1-1

CDR3aa: CASSLGTSWTSYEQYF
CDR3nt: TGTGCCAGCAGCCTCGGGACTAGCTGGACCTCCTACGAGCAGTACTTC
abundance: -
v_gene: TRBV5-5
d_gene: TRBD2
j_gene: TRBJ2-7

CDR3aa: CASSLGGTGPLYEQYF
CDR3nt: TGCGCCAGCAGCTTGGGGGGGACAGGGCCCCTCTACGAGCAGTACTTC
abundance: -
v_gene: TRBV5-1
d_gene: TRBD1
j_gene: TRBJ2-7

CDR3aa: CASTSQSPQLNTEAFF
CDR3nt: TGCGCCAGCACCTCACAAAGCCCACAGTTGAACACTGAAGCTTTCTTT
abundance: -
v_gene: TRBV5-1
d_gene: -
j_gene: TRBJ1-1

CDR3aa: CASSPRQGLAKNIQYF
CDR3nt: TGCGCCAGCAGCCCGCGACAGGGGTTAGCCAAAAACATTCAGTACTTC
abundance: -
v_gene: TRBV5-1
d_gene: TRBD1
j_gene: TRBJ2-4

CDR3aa: CASSSMTAGGVRAFF
CDR3nt: TGTGCCAGCAGCTCGATGACAGCCGGAGGGGTAAGGGCTTTCTTT
abundance: -
v_gene: TRBV7-8
d_gene: -
j_gene: TRBJ1-1

CDR3aa: CASRTLAGQNEQFF
CDR3nt: TGCGCCAGCAGGACACTAGCGGGCCAGAATGAGCAGTTCTTC
abundance: -
v_gene: TRBV10-2
d_gene: TRBD2
j_gene: TRBJ2-1

CDR3aa: CASSLRAGHGYTF
CDR3nt: TGTGCCAGCAGTTTACGGGCAGGGCATGGCTACACCTTC
abundance: -
v_gene: TRBV28
d_gene: -
j_gene: TRBJ1-2

CDR3aa: CASRRRGETQYF
CDR3nt: TGTGCCAGCAGAAGGCGGGGTGAGACCCAGTACTTC
abundance: -
v_gene: TRBV12-3/TRBV12-4
d_gene: -
j_gene: TRBJ2-5

CDR3aa: CASGDRSSYNEQFF
CDR3nt: TGTGCCAGCGGAGACAGGAGCTCCTACAATGAGCAGTTCTTC
abundance: -
v_gene: TRBV27
d_gene: -
j_gene: TRBJ2-1